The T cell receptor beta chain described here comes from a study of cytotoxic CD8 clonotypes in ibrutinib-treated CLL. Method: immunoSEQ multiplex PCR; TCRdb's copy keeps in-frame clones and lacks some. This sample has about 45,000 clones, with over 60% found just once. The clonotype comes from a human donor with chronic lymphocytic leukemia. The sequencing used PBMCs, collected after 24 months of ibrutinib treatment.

CDR3 sequence (DNA): TGTGCCAGCAGCCCCCGGGACAACATGAACACTGAAGCTTTCTTT. It specifies CASSPRDNMNTEAFF. This chain uses TRBV7-9 with TRBJ1-1; D may be TRBD1 (6 bases). Germline V gene lookup returns CDR1 SEHNR and CDR2 FQNEAQ (reference sequence). V was clipped by 5 bases and J by 0 bases, with 13 bases between them. CDR3 size: 15 residues.